This entry is about one T cell receptor (beta chain). Across under 25 US areas, participants ranged in age from about 18 to 90 years. The CDR3 extends over 14 amino acids. The J segment lost 7 bases and the V segment lost 5 bases, leaving 3 bases of the junction unmatched. CDR1 is SGHNT, CDR2 YENEEA, per germline. The data are from a study of blood T cell repertoires in COVID-19. Data came from immunoSEQ multiplex PCR; TCRdb stores just in-frame clones and leaves some out. The table includes 280,000 or so clones, over 75% detected once. The rearrangement links TRBV11-3 to TRBJ2-1; TRBD2 agrees at 12 bases. Sequencing used PBMCs or T cells enriched from blood (not recorded which). This receptor was identified in a young man who had recovered from COVID-19. The CDR3 here is CASSTSGGRNEQFF. CDR3 coding DNA: TGTGCCAGCAGCACTAGCGGGGGGAGGAATGAGCAGTTCTTC.